This TCR beta chain was captured by sequencing in a study of patients and donors after allogeneic stem cell transplantation (TCRdb year 2020). The library was made by RT-PCR. Sequencing took place on a NextSeq 550. In TCRdb, the public reads were trimmed at Q25 with fastp and aligned with MiXCR, with productive beta chains retained. One record per CDR3 amino acid sequence lists the most common genes and DNA. Counted in this sample were approximately 200,000 distinct CDR3 sequences; 40% to 45% of them appeared once. Together, the top ten hold about 33% of the sample. A note on this clonotype: Its antigen is still unknown. No base-level quality is on record; no much larger clone is a single base apart.

CDR1 and CDR2 are drawn from the germline V gene: SNHLY, FYNNEI. Trimming costs V 4 bases and J 3 bases, and their ends lie 1 base apart. The cysteine opens and the phenylalanine closes a CDR3 of 10 amino acids. Solely the CDR3 DNA is kept, with 30 bases framed from the first base. In this chain, TRBV2 is recombined with TRBJ2-7; the D gene remains uncertain. The sequence derives from a human donor who was either an allogeneic HSCT recipient or a stem cell or donor lymphocyte infusion donor (not recorded which). It is not recorded whose cells these are; they may come from a transplant donor. The sequencing sample was made of blood, either unsorted or a sorted T cell fraction (not recorded which). The DNA sequence is as follows: TGTGCCAGCAGTGTCTACGAGCAGTACTTC. Its protein is CASSVYEQYF.